Listed here are 14 T cell receptor beta chains from one sample, sequenced in a study of response to subunit inactivated influenza vaccine (dated 2018 in TCRdb). The method behind the library was RT-PCR. The reads were generated on an Illumina HiSeq 2500. TCRdb's own reprocessing of the public reads used fastp at Q25 and MiXCR and kept productive beta chains. Rows with a matching CDR3 protein are joined into one entry that keeps the most common DNA and genes. This sample has a few hundred thousand distinct CDR3 sequences in its table, and 22% of those were observed once. The ten largest clonotypes hold about a tenth of the sample. This specimen was PBMCs from blood, taken less than 22 months after vaccination. All receptors come from a man aged 45-69 years who received an inactivated influenza vaccine. Donor details come from another sample of the same person, matched by shared clones.

V is TRBV10-3 and J is TRBJ2-5; 12 nucleotides line up with TRBD2. This CDR3 region has 18 residues. Germline trimming cut 7 bases from V and 2 bases from J; bases unmatched to any gene: 14. The germline gives CDR1 ENHRY, CDR2 SYGVKD. CDR3 DNA sequence: TGTGCCATCACGACTAGCGGGAGCCCTCCCTCCTTACAAGAGACCCAGTACTTC. It translates to CAITTSGSPPSLQETQYF.

This clonotype was counted a few times. V gene TRBV21-1 combines with J gene TRBJ1-1. TRBV21-1 is a pseudogene segment. The CDR3 consists of 14 residues. The CDR3 nucleotides read TGTGCCAGCAGCAAAGAAGAGAGGGACAGTGAAGCTTTCTTT. Protein sequence: CASSKEERDSEAFF.

This clonotype has at least ten counts. The rearrangement uses TRBV5-1 and TRBJ2-2, with a tentative D call TRBD2 (7 bases). Trimming cost V 4 bases and J 4 bases, with 17 bases left between them. Looked up from germline, CDR1 is SGHRS and CDR2 is YFSETQ. The CDR3 extends over 16 amino acids. In DNA, the CDR3 is TGCGCCAGCAGCCATGGGGGGGCGAAGGCCACCGGGGAGCTGTTTTTT. It encodes CASSHGGAKATGELFF.

This clonotype was detected only a few times. The chain links TRBV5-5 to TRBJ2-1, with TRBD2 matching 8 bases. CDR1 and CDR2 from the germline V gene are SGHKS and YYEKEE (reference sequence). The CDR3 contains 15 residues. Trimming took 0 bases from V and 7 from J; bases not matched to a gene: 6. The DNA of the CDR3 is TGTGCCAGCAGCTTGGCGGGGGGGCATTTTAATGAGCAGTTCTTC. Translating it yields CASSLAGGHFNEQFF.

This clonotype was observed a handful of times. V is TRBV28 and J is TRBJ1-2; D is unclear. This CDR3 spans 13 amino acids. V was clipped by 1 base and J by 8 bases, with 11 bases between them. The germline CDR1 and CDR2 sequences are MDHEN and SYDVKM. CDR3 in amino acids: CASSLLRSGGYTF. For the CDR3, the DNA is TGTGCCAGCAGTTTATTGAGATCTGGGGGCTACACCTTC.

This clonotype came up a few times. This sequence joins TRBV4-1 and TRBJ1-2, with a weak D call TRBD1 (5 bases). CDR3 length: 16 residues. Germline V gives CDR1 MGHRA, CDR2 YSYEKL. Trimming removed 2 bases from V and 2 bases from J, with 15 bases in between. CDR3 amino acids: CASSQREAGSNYGYTF. The CDR3 DNA sequence: TGCGCCAGCAGCCAAAGGGAAGCAGGGTCCAACTATGGCTACACCTTC.

This clonotype was detected ten times or more. V and J are TRBV6-1 and TRBJ1-5; TRBD1 matches 8 bases. The CDR3 runs to 14 residues. CDR1 and CDR2 (germline): MNHNS, SASEGT. V was pared by 6 bases and J by 7 bases, with 8 bases of the junction left unmatched. The CDR3 reads CASSRDRLGQPQHF. Here the CDR3 DNA reads TGTGCCAGCAGCCGGGACAGGCTGGGGCAGCCCCAGCATTTT.

J is TRBJ2-5 and V is TRBV4-3; TRBD2 aligns across 8 bases. CDR1 and CDR2 from the germline V gene are LGHNA and YSLEER. This CDR3 has 17 residues. V was pared by 0 bases and J by 6 bases, with 12 bases of the junction left unmatched. In DNA, the CDR3 is TGCGCCAGCAGCCAAGATTCTCCGGGGGGGCCGTTAAAGACCCAGTACTTC. This sequence encodes CASSQDSPGGPLKTQYF.

This clonotype was recorded a few times. The chain joins TRBV29-1 to TRBJ2-3; TRBD2 matches 10 bases. This CDR3 spans 17 amino acids. Germline V lookup: CDR1 SQVTM, CDR2 ANQGSEA. With 0 bases clipped from V and 2 bases from J, the junction kept 8 bases outside the gene matches. The CDR3 region has the DNA TGCAGCGTTGAAGAACTAGCGGGGCGTCTTATCACAGATACGCAGTATTTT. Encoded protein: CSVEELAGRLITDTQYF.

V usage is TRBV21-1 and J usage is TRBJ1-4; the table gives TRBD1 as D, unverified against the DNA. TRBV21-1 is a pseudogene locus. The CDR3 runs 13 residues. CDR3: CAREGQDNEKLFF. The CDR3 coding sequence is TGTGCCAGAGAGGGGCAGGATAATGAAAAACTGTTTTTT.

The chain is built from TRBV3-1 and TRBJ1-4, with a weak D call TRBD1 (5 bases). Trimming cost V 3 bases and J 4 bases, with 9 bases left between them. Germline CDR1 reads LGHDT; CDR2 reads YNNKEL (reference sequence). This CDR3 has 14 amino acids. The CDR3 nucleotides are TGTGCCAGCAGCCACGGGACGGTTAATGAAAAACTGTTTTTT. Encoded protein: CASSHGTVNEKLFF.

Ten or more counts support this clonotype. The chain employs TRBV7-9 and TRBJ1-2, with 7 bases fitting TRBD1. Losses at the gene ends were 5 bases for V and 3 bases for J; bases not matched to a gene: 12. Germline V gene sequence: CDR1 SEHNR, CDR2 FQNEAQ (reference sequence). CDR3 length equals 16 residues. CDR3 DNA: TGTGCCAGCAGCGTAAGCGACAGGGAGTCTTACTATGGCTACACCTTC. Amino acids: CASSVSDRESYYGYTF.

In its sample, this clonotype was seen a few times. This chain joins TRBV12-3 or TRBV12-4 and TRBJ1-6; D unclear. The CDR3 length is 20 residues. V was trimmed by 3 bases and J by 0 bases, leaving 21 bases between them. The CDR3 region is CASSFLRAGVRASYNSPLHF. In DNA form, the CDR3 reads TGTGCCAGCAGTTTCCTCCGGGCTGGCGTTCGGGCCTCCTATAATTCACCCCTCCACTTT.

This clonotype was seen a handful of times. The rearrangement links TRBV2 to TRBJ2-5; TRBD1 is a possible D gene (5 bases). Trimming pared 3 bases from V and 3 bases from J, leaving 11 bases between. The germline V gene encodes CDR1 SNHLY and CDR2 FYNNEI. The CDR3 has 14 residues. DNA of the CDR3: TGTGCCAGCAGTGACCCTGGCAGGGAAGAGACCCAGTACTTC. Translating gives CASSDPGREETQYF.